This T cell receptor beta chain was observed in a study of early stage breast cancer tumors. The CDR3 sequence is 12 residues long. The germline V gene has CDR1 SGHDT and CDR2 YYEEEE. The repertoire was sequenced with immunoSEQ multiplex PCR; TCRdb's copy has only in-frame clones and lacks some. The sample records around 41,000 clones, 70% to 80% being singletons. This rearrangement joins TRBV5-6 to TRBJ2-7, with 13 nucleotides matching TRBD2. Sequencing used blood. The TCR originated in a person aged 45 to 60 with breast cancer. The CDR3 loop is CGTSGGTYEQYF. DNA for the CDR3: TGTGGGACTAGCGGGGGTACCTACGAGCAGTACTTC.